This entry describes one T cell receptor (beta chain). The antigen is unknown. This entry comes from a study of CXCR3-negative and CXCR3-positive naive CD8 T cells. Findings and caveats of the study: CXCR3-positive naive cells had TRB CDR3s that were more hydrophobic than CXCR3-negative naive cells had.

In preparing the TRB cDNA libraries, 5' RACE with UMI labels was used. After re-calling the 5' RACE reads, TCRdb lists one entry per CDR3 protein, DNA absent. The sample table includes about 6,700 distinct CDR3 sequences. CDR3 size: 13 residues. CDR1 is SNHLY, CDR2 FYNNEI, per germline. The V and J genes are TRBV2 and TRBJ2-7; as DNA is missing, the TRBD1 call by TCRdb cannot be tested. The source is a human donor in good health. Some clones in this sample may be carry-over from other donors' samples. Sample: naive CXCR3+ CD8+ T cells from blood. As to subset: CD45RO-CCR7+CD27+CD95- naive CD8+ T cells expressing CXCR3 (TNR3+). The CDR3 sequence is CAIPGQGMYEQYF.